Below are 3 T cell receptor beta chains sequenced from a single sample in a study of OX40 agonist ivuxolimab in advanced cancers. The table came from immunoSEQ multiplex PCR; TCRdb's copy has only in-frame clones and leaves some out. The sample comprises approximately 77,000 clones, 90% of which are singletons, and about 1.7% rests with the top ten. Sequences were derived from CD4+ or CD8+ T cells sorted from blood, sampled in a trial of the OX40 agonist ivuxolimab. The receptors come from an adult with an advanced solid tumor such as melanoma, head and neck, liver or kidney cancer.

This sequence joins TRBV10-3 and TRBJ2-7, with no clear D. In germline, CDR1 is ENHRY, CDR2 SYGVKD. The CDR3 contains 11 residues. Trimming left V 10 bases short and J 5 bases short, with 12 bases between. The CDR3 sequence is CATSFMDEQYF. CDR3 DNA sequence: TGTGCCACCTCTTTTATGGACGAGCAGTACTTC.

This chain uses TRBV18 with TRBJ2-3, with TRBD2 matching over 9 bases. With 0 bases clipped from V and 6 bases from J, the junction kept 13 bases outside the gene matches. This CDR3 contains 18 residues. Germline V gene sequence: CDR1 KGHSH, CDR2 LQKENI. In DNA form, the CDR3 reads TGTGCCAGCTCACCACCCCTGGCAGCTCTAGCGGGATGGGATACGCAGTATTTT. Protein sequence: CASSPPLAALAGWDTQYF.

The chain links TRBV2 to TRBJ1-3, with D unresolved. The germline V gene has CDR1 SNHLY and CDR2 FYNNEI. The CDR3 has 14 amino acids. V was pared by 5 bases and J by 0 bases, with 8 bases between. The DNA of the CDR3 is TGTGCCAGCAGTCTTTCTCCCTCTGGAAACACCATATATTTT. It yields the protein CASSLSPSGNTIYF.